This is a list of T cell receptor beta chains from one sample in a study of human T cells and chemical hapten exposure. TCRdb independently ran MiXCR on the 5' RACE reads; one entry per CDR3 protein. The sample consists of 65,000 to 95,000 distinct CDR3 sequences, 6% to 8.5% of them appearing once. These receptors were obtained from a male donor in good health. The CDR3 runs from the conserved cysteine through the conserved F or W. A D gene is named only where the DNA matches it firmly. Some rows mark clone size as missing; the rest say once, few, many or name a class of expanded clone.

TRBV12-3/TRBV12-4	TRBJ2-2	many	.	TGTGCCAGCAGTTTAAGGCGAGGGGAGGTTGGCGGGGAGCTGTTTTTT	CASSLRRGEVGGELFF
TRBV6-2/TRBV6-3	TRBJ2-1	few	.	TGTGCCAGCAGCCCCCCGGGACCGCGTCCAGCGAGGACCTACAATGAGCAGTTCTTC	CASSPPGPRPARTYNEQFF
TRBV20-1	TRBJ2-7	many	TRBD1	TGCAGTGCTAGAGATAGAGACAGGGGCTCCTACGAGCAGTACTTC	CSARDRDRGSYEQYF
TRBV13	TRBJ2-1	few	.	TGTGCCAGCAGCCGCCGAAGCTCCTACAATGAGCAGTTCTTC	CASSRRSSYNEQFF
TRBV7-9	TRBJ2-1	many	.	TGTGCCAGCAGCTTAGATTACAGAGAGCAGTTCTTC	CASSLDYREQFF
TRBV2	TRBJ2-1	few	TRBD2	TGTGCCAGCAGTCCTCGCGGGGGGGTATACAATGAGCAGTTCTTC	CASSPRGGVYNEQFF
TRBV2	TRBJ2-2	.	.	TGTGCCAGCAGTGAAGTCGGCGCCGGGGAGCTGTTTTTT	CASSEVGAGELFF
TRBV12-5	TRBJ2-3	.	.	TGTGCTAGTGGTTTGGTAGTTCCGGTCAGCACAGATACGCAGTATTTT	CASGLVVPVSTDTQYF
TRBV29-1	TRBJ1-2	few	TRBD1	TGCAGCGTTGAAATGACAGGGGAGAACTATGGCTACACCTTC	CSVEMTGENYGYTF
TRBV9	TRBJ2-3	many	.	TGTGCCAGCAGCGTAGTTGGGGGTAGCACAGATACGCAGTATTTT	CASSVVGGSTDTQYF
TRBV25-1	TRBJ1-6	.	.	TGTGCCAGCAGGAAAGAGACAGTCGATTCACCCCTCCACTTT	CASRKETVDSPLHF
TRBV5-6	TRBJ2-4	many	.	TGTGCCAGCAGCACGGAGATCGGGGAGAAGGCCAAAAACATTCAGTACTTC	CASSTEIGEKAKNIQYF
TRBV12-5	TRBJ1-2	many	TRBD1	TGTGCTAGTGGCCGAGGACAGGGGGACCTCTATGGCTACACCTTC	CASGRGQGDLYGYTF
TRBV28	TRBJ1-5	.	TRBD1	TGTGCCAGCACCCCAGGGGGCGCAGGTCAACAGCCCCAGCATTTT	CASTPGGAGQQPQHF
TRBV12-3/TRBV12-4	TRBJ2-7	many	.	TGTGCCAGCAGTTTAGCGGGAGAGCGGCACGAGCAGTACTTC	CASSLAGERHEQYF
TRBV2	TRBJ1-1	many	TRBD1	TGTGCCAGCAGTCGGGACAGCCCCATGAACACTGAAGCTTTCTTT	CASSRDSPMNTEAFF
TRBV20-1	TRBJ1-2	many	.	TGCAGTGCTAGTGGCGGACACGTTGGCTACACCTTC	CSASGGHVGYTF
TRBV12-3/TRBV12-4	TRBJ2-1	.	.	TGTGCCAGCAGGGGGAGGGACAGTAACAATGAGCAGTTCTTC	CASRGRDSNNEQFF
TRBV11-2	TRBJ1-1	many	.	TGTGCCAGCAGGTTTGCGGTGGACACTGAAGCTTTCTTT	CASRFAVDTEAFF
TRBV29-1	TRBJ1-4	.	TRBD1	TGCAGCGTCTACCAGGGGGCACAAGTTGAAAAACTGTTTTTT	CSVYQGAQVEKLFF
TRBV5-1	TRBJ1-2	.	.	TGCGCCAGCAGCTTAGCGACAGCAAGCGTGGCTGGCTACACCTTC	CASSLATASVAGYTF
TRBV15	TRBJ1-4	few	TRBD1	TGTGCCACCAGCATTGGGGGGGACAGGACGTATGAAAAACTGTTTTTT	CATSIGGDRTYEKLFF
TRBV6-1	TRBJ2-7	few	.	TGTGCCAGCGGAAACAAGGGCGAGCAGTACTTC	CASGNKGEQYF
TRBV7-9	TRBJ2-3	few	TRBD2	TGTGCCAGCAGCTTAGTCCCCGGGACTAGCGGGGGGTCCGCATACACAGATACGCAGTATTTT	CASSLVPGTSGGSAYTDTQYF
TRBV5-1	TRBJ2-3	many	.	TGCGCCAGCAGCTTGGCCGGGGGCGCTGCGCCGGATACGCAGTATTTT	CASSLAGGAAPDTQYF
TRBV4-1	TRBJ1-4	many	TRBD1	TGCGCCAGCAGCCGGACAGGGAATTTGGAAAAACTGTTTTTT	CASSRTGNLEKLFF
TRBV7-2	TRBJ2-7	.	TRBD2	TGTGCCAGCAGCCTAGCGGGAGGAATCTACGAGCAGTACTTC	CASSLAGGIYEQYF
TRBV11-2	TRBJ2-4	many	TRBD2	TGTGCCAGCAGCCCCTTTCCCGGGGGGGGATTGGGCAAAAACATTCAGTACTTC	CASSPFPGGGLGKNIQYF
TRBV5-1	TRBJ1-5	few	.	TGCGCCAGCAGCCTGGAGATCAATCAGCCCCAGCATTTT	CASSLEINQPQHF
TRBV11-2	TRBJ2-7	few	TRBD2	TGTGCCAGCAGCTTTACTAGCGGCAGAGAGCAGTACTTC	CASSFTSGREQYF
TRBV4-2	TRBJ2-3	many	TRBD2	TGTGCCAGCAGCCAAGAGTGGGGCGGGAGGGGCACAGATACGCAGTATTTT	CASSQEWGGRGTDTQYF
TRBV6-2/TRBV6-3	TRBJ2-3	few	.	TGTGCCAGCAGTTACTCTCCGGGGAACACAGATACGCAGTATTTT	CASSYSPGNTDTQYF
TRBV12-3/TRBV12-4	TRBJ1-6	.	TRBD1	TGTGCCAGCAGGGGACAGGGAACTTCACCCCTCCACTTT	CASRGQGTSPLHF
TRBV6-6	TRBJ1-1	many	.	TGTGCCAGCAGTTACAGGGACCCGAACACTGAAGCTTTCTTT	CASSYRDPNTEAFF
TRBV7-9	TRBJ2-1	many	TRBD2	TGTGCCAGCAGCAACTCTAGCGGGAGGACCTACAATGAGCAGTTCTTC	CASSNSSGRTYNEQFF
TRBV29-1	TRBJ2-7	many	TRBD1	TGCAGCGTTGAGGGACAGGGGCTATACGAGCAGTACTTC	CSVEGQGLYEQYF
TRBV9	TRBJ1-1	few	.	TGTGCCAGCACCCCATACGACAGTTGGACTGAAGCTTTCTTT	CASTPYDSWTEAFF
TRBV4-1	TRBJ1-2	few	.	TGCGCCAGCAGCCAAGGAACTCAGGTAGCACCGCTCTATGGCTACACCTTC	CASSQGTQVAPLYGYTF
TRBV7-9	TRBJ2-5	.	TRBD1	TGTGCCAGCAGCCCCGGACAGGGACAGACCAGGGAGACCCAGTACTTC	CASSPGQGQTRETQYF
TRBV6-2/TRBV6-3	TRBJ1-5	few	.	TGTGCCAGCACTCAAGGGGCCGGGGGGATTCAGCCCCAGCATTTT	CASTQGAGGIQPQHF
TRBV7-9	TRBJ2-5	.	TRBD2	TGTGCCAGCAGCTTAGATGGCGGGGGGGCAGAGACCCAGTACTTC	CASSLDGGGAETQYF
TRBV18	TRBJ2-3	few	TRBD2	TGTGCCAGCTCACCACCGGGACTAGCGGGAGGTAAAGATACGCAGTATTTT	CASSPPGLAGGKDTQYF
TRBV20-1	TRBJ2-7	.	TRBD1	TGCAGTGCTGGACAGGGGCATGACTACGAGCAGTACTTC	CSAGQGHDYEQYF
TRBV7-9	TRBJ1-1	few	.	TGTGCCAGCCGAGCCCAGGGAGGGATGAACACTGAAGCTTTCTTT	CASRAQGGMNTEAFF
TRBV9	TRBJ1-1	.	TRBD1	TGTGCCAGCGGGACAGGGGGTGCCGGCACTGAAGCTTTCTTT	CASGTGGAGTEAFF
TRBV6-2/TRBV6-3	TRBJ2-1	few	.	TGTGCCAGCACCATCGACCGCTCCTACAATGAGCAGTTCTTC	CASTIDRSYNEQFF
TRBV7-9	TRBJ2-1	many	.	TGTGCCAGCAGCTTAGGCGCGAATGAGCAGTTCTTC	CASSLGANEQFF
TRBV5-6	TRBJ2-7	.	.	TGTGCCAGCAGCAGGGTAAAGGACCACGAGCAGTACTTC	CASSRVKDHEQYF
TRBV12-3/TRBV12-4	TRBJ2-1	.	.	TGTGCCAGCAGTTTAGCGCTACTAGCTCCCTACAATGAGCAGTTCTTC	CASSLALLAPYNEQFF
TRBV20-1	TRBJ1-1	many	.	TGCAGTGCTAGAGGGGTTGGCGGCACTGAAGCTTTCTTT	CSARGVGGTEAFF
TRBV15	TRBJ1-6	.	.	TGTGCCACCAGCCCGGGGAATTCACCCCTCCACTTT	CATSPGNSPLHF
TRBV4-1	TRBJ2-5	.	.	TGCGCCAGCAGCCAAGTCCGGACACAAGAGACCCAGTACTTC	CASSQVRTQETQYF
TRBV5-6	TRBJ2-5	.	.	TGTGCCAGCAGCCAAAAGTTCCAAGAGACCCAGTACTTC	CASSQKFQETQYF
TRBV18	TRBJ2-7	.	TRBD1	TGTGCTGAATTCGACAGGGCCTACGAGCAGTACTTC	CAEFDRAYEQYF
TRBV25-1	TRBJ2-7	few	TRBD2	TGTGCCAGCAGTGAATGGGGGGGGACTAACTACGAGCAGTACTTC	CASSEWGGTNYEQYF